One and the same sample provided the 28 T cell receptor beta chains below, sequenced in a study of tumor-infiltrating lymphocytes in primary liver carcinoma. Priming with a constant-region primer yielded TCR beta cDNA from 400 to 500 ng total RNA. Slightly modified ARM-PCR served as the procedure for the TCR beta libraries. These libraries came from three rounds of nested multiplex PCR. For approximately 11 cycles apiece, the opening two PCR rounds ran with TRBV1-TRBV30 forward primers and a C-beta reverse primer. MiXCR, run by TCRdb on the multiplex PCR reads, gives a single entry per CDR3 protein. The table has about 310,000 distinct CDR3 sequences, 60% to 80% seen once. Alongside blood RNA obtained from unsorted whole blood, germline DNA was also extracted. The sequenced sample consisted of peripheral blood. The receptors were sampled from a man in his forties with primary liver carcinoma and hepatitis B virus infection.

This clonotype was found many times. The rearrangement links TRBV6-6 to TRBJ1-4; D remains unclear. This CDR3 contains 14 residues. The V gene's germline CDR1 is MNHNY and CDR2 SVGAGI (reference sequence). V lost 5 bases to trimming and J lost 3 bases, with 10 bases between them. The CDR3 bases are TGTGCCAGCAGTCCCGGAATCGCTAATGAAAAACTGTTTTTT. Protein sequence: CASSPGIANEKLFF.

About this clonotype itself: This may stem from a read error, because a much larger clone lies one nucleotide away. V usage is TRBV6-6 and J usage is TRBJ2-7; D tentatively fits TRBD1 or TRBD2 (5 bases each). The CDR3 length is 13 residues. The germline gives CDR1 MNHNY, CDR2 SVGAGI (reference sequence). V lost 8 bases and J 10 bases, leaving 21 bases between the germline ends. The DNA of the CDR3 is TGTGCCAGCCAGGGAAGCGGACATACGGATCAGTACTTC. It translates to CASQGSGHTDQYF.

The chain couples TRBV28 to TRBJ1-6, with 9 nucleotides matching TRBD1. The CDR3 loop spans 16 amino acids. V gave up 4 bases and J gave up 6 bases; unmatched junction bases: 7. Per germline, CDR1 MDHEN and CDR2 SYDVKM. CDR3 DNA sequence: TGTGCCAGCAGTTCCATCGGACAGGGGCTTAATTCACCCCTCCACTTT. It codes for CASSSIGQGLNSPLHF.

With respect to this clonotype: Just one base apart from a much larger clone, this may be a read error. The rearrangement links TRBV29-1 to TRBJ2-1; perhaps TRBD2 as D (7 bases). V lost 7 bases and J 0 bases, leaving 13 bases between the germline ends. The CDR3 is 14 residues long. Germline V lookup: CDR1 SQVTM, CDR2 ANQGSEA. CDR3: CSAGRGDSYNEQFF. The CDR3 DNA sequence: TGCAGCGCTGGGAGGGGGGACTCCTACAATGAGCAGTTCTTC.

As regards this clonotype: This sequence may be a read error, since a much larger clone differs from it by one base. The chain links TRBV5-1 to TRBJ1-2; a possible D gene is TRBD1 (5 bases). Looked up from germline, CDR1 is SGHRS and CDR2 is YFSETQ. The V and J ends lost 4 bases and 1 base respectively, with 11 bases between them. The CDR3 runs to 14 residues. In nucleotides, the CDR3 is TGCGCCAGCAGCCCCCGGGACGGTAACTATGGCTACACCTTC. Protein sequence: CASSPRDGNYGYTF.

This clonotype appeared once. The CDR3 sequence is CASRPGTGIVKTQYF. The CDR3 DNA is TGTGCCAGCAGACCAGGGACAGGAATCGTGAAGACCCAGTACTTC. The V and J genes are TRBV11-2 and TRBJ2-5; 8 bases line up with TRBD1. V gave up 6 bases and J gave up 6 bases; unmatched junction bases: 12. In germline, CDR1 is SGHAT, CDR2 FQNNGV. The CDR3 sequence is 15 residues long.

A note on this clonotype: A single base separates this from a much larger clone, so it may be a read error. This chain connects TRBV6-2 or TRBV6-3 to TRBJ2-5; no clear D gene. The CDR3 contains 12 residues. Germline CDR1 reads MNHEY; CDR2 reads SVGEGT. CDR3 nucleotides: TGTGCCAGCAGTACCTGGAATGGCAGCCCGGACTTC. Translation gives CASSTWNGSPDF.

The chain has TRBV11-2 and TRBJ2-3; TRBD2 might be the D (7 bases). V lost 9 bases and J 3 bases, leaving 22 bases between the germline ends. There are 16 residues in the CDR3. The germline gives CDR1 SGHAT, CDR2 FQNNGV. The CDR3 DNA reads TGTGCCAGTAGCGGGCTCTCCGGGACATGGACAGATACGCAGTATTTT. Residues: CASSGLSGTWTDTQYF.

A remark on this clonotype: With a much larger clone just one base away, this may be a read error. The J gene is TRBJ2-5, the V gene TRBV5-4; unclear D gene. This CDR3 is built from 12 residues. The V gene lost 5 bases and the J gene lost 1 base, with 6 bases spanning the gap. Germline assignment: CDR1 SGHNT and CDR2 YYREEE (reference sequence). The chain's CDR3 is CASSGGQETQYF. In DNA form, the CDR3 reads TGTGCCAGCAGTGGCGGCCAAGAGACCCAGTACTTC.

V gene TRBV29-1 combines with J gene TRBJ1-5; tentatively, D is TRBD1 (6 bases). V lost 4 bases and J 11 bases, leaving 12 bases between the germline ends. The CDR3 runs to 11 residues. Germline CDR1 is SQVTM and CDR2 is ANQGSEA. The CDR3 loop reads CSVGTESAQHF. CDR3 sequence (DNA): TGCAGCGTTGGGACAGAGTCAGCCCAGCATTTT.

This clonotype was detected a few times. The rearrangement links TRBV7-9 to TRBJ2-1, with 10 bases lining up with TRBD2. There are 14 residues in the CDR3. The germline V gene has CDR1 SEHNR and CDR2 FQNEAQ (reference sequence). The trim removed 4 bases at V and 7 bases at J, leaving 4 bases unmatched. This CDR3 is CASSSGTSENEQFF. As DNA, the CDR3 is TGTGCCAGCAGCTCGGGGACTAGCGAGAATGAGCAGTTCTTC.

This clonotype turned up a few times. The V gene is TRBV5-4, the J gene TRBJ2-7; 16 nucleotides line up with TRBD2. The CDR3 is 17 residues long. Germline-derived CDR1 and CDR2 are SGHNT and YYREEE (reference sequence). V lost 4 bases and J lost 1; bases outside the gene matches: 5. DNA of the CDR3: TGTGCCAGCAGCCTGGGACTAGCGGGAGGGCTATCCTACGAGCAGTACTTC. Encoded protein: CASSLGLAGGLSYEQYF.

On this clonotype: This could be a read error, since a much larger clone is one nucleotide away. The chain recombines TRBV11-1 with TRBJ2-1, with a weak D call TRBD1 (6 bases). Looked up from germline, CDR1 is SGHAT and CDR2 is FQDESV (reference sequence). The CDR3 contains 16 residues. CDR3 DNA sequence: TGTGACAGCAGCTCTAAACCTGGACAGAAATACAATGAGCAGTTCTTC. It specifies CDSSSKPGQKYNEQFF.

Turning to this clonotype: A much larger clone differs from this one at a single base, so this may be a read error. Because the CDR3 is missing its conserved closing phenylalanine or tryptophan, this is likely a read error. The gene calls are TRBV12-5 and TRBJ1-1; the D is unclear. This CDR3 contains 12 residues. Trimming took 5 bases from V and 1 from J, leaving 5 bases between them. Germline V gene lookup returns CDR1 LGHNT and CDR2 FRNRAP. The CDR3 coding sequence is TGTGCTAGTGGTATTGAGAACACTGAAGCTTTCATT. It encodes CASGIENTEAFI.

This rearrangement joins TRBV12-3 or TRBV12-4 to TRBJ1-1, with no clear D. This CDR3 is built from 13 residues. V lost 2 bases to trimming and J lost 5 bases, with 9 bases between them. The chain's CDR3 is CASSLIPVTEAFF. The DNA for the CDR3 is TGTGCCAGCAGTTTAATCCCGGTAACTGAAGCTTTCTTT.

This clonotype was detected only once. One junction end disagrees with the germline gene, perhaps due to a read error. The rearrangement links TRBV11-2 to TRBJ2-2; TRBD1 might be the D (6 bases). Germline loops: CDR1 SGHAT, CDR2 FQNNGV. This CDR3 contains 17 residues. Here the CDR3 reads CAISLDHRGRDTGELFF. The DNA of the CDR3 is TGTGCCATCAGCTTAGATCATCGGGGTAGGGACACCGGGGAACTGTTTTTT.

This clonotype showed up many times. The chain has TRBV6-5 and TRBJ2-7; D not certain. In germline, CDR1 is MNHEY, CDR2 SVGAGI. The CDR3 totals 14 residues. Trimming removed 0 bases from V and 3 bases from J, with 9 bases in between. CDR3 sequence: CASSYSAVIYEQYF. CDR3 coding DNA: TGTGCCAGCAGTTACTCCGCAGTGATCTACGAGCAGTACTTC.

In this sample, this clonotype turned up many times. V usage is TRBV6-2 or TRBV6-3 and J usage is TRBJ2-7; D is possibly TRBD2 (5 bases). The CDR3 extends over 11 amino acids. CDR1 and CDR2 from the germline V gene are MNHEY and SVGEGT. Trimming cost V 8 bases and J 4 bases, with 9 bases left between them. The CDR3 is CASDEGYEQYF. In nucleotides, the CDR3 is TGTGCCAGCGACGAGGGATACGAGCAGTACTTC.

About this clonotype: At one end the junction does not follow the germline gene, possibly because of a read error. This chain joins TRBV11-1 and TRBJ2-1, with 7 bases that match TRBD1. The germline V gene has CDR1 SGHAT and CDR2 FQDESV (reference sequence). This CDR3 is 15 amino acids long. The CDR3 DNA sequence: TGTGCCAACAGCCCCAATGTAGACAGGGACAATGAACAGTTCTTC. This codes for CANSPNVDRDNEQFF.

This clonotype was picked up many times. The J gene is TRBJ1-1, the V gene TRBV29-1; D is undetermined. The CDR3 is made up of 14 amino acids. The V end was cut by 7 bases, the J end by 0 bases, with 15 bases between. CDR1 is SQVTM and CDR2 is ANQGSEA in the germline V gene. In DNA, the CDR3 is TGCAGCGCCAGACTTTCCCCCATGAACACTGAAGCTTTCTTT. It specifies CSARLSPMNTEAFF. Full variable domain (missing parts from reference TRBV29-1 and TRBJ1-1): SAVISQKPSRDICQRGTSLTIQCQVDSQVTMMFWYRQQPGQSLTLIATANQGSEATYESGFVIDKFPISRPNLTFSTLTVSNMSPEDSSIYLCSARLSPMNTEAFFGQGTRLTVV.

With regard to this clonotype: This sequence may be a read error, since a much larger clone differs from it by one base. V and J are TRBV4-1 and TRBJ2-7; 9 positions match TRBD1. CDR1 and CDR2 (germline): MGHRA, YSYEKL. The CDR3 sequence is 15 residues long. The CDR3: CTSSQGGGQGVEQYF. CDR3 nucleotide sequence: TGCACCAGCAGCCAAGGGGGGGGACAGGGTGTCGAGCAGTACTTC.

A note on this clonotype: The junction departs from the called germline gene at one end, perhaps through a read error. The chain links TRBV7-9 to TRBJ2-1; no definite D call. This CDR3 is built from 15 residues. Germline V CDR1 and CDR2: SEHNR, FQNEAQ (reference sequence). The CDR3 is CASSPLVFDHNGQFF. Here the CDR3 DNA reads TGTGCCAGCAGCCCACTGGTGTTCGACCACAATGGGCAGTTCTTC. The entire variable domain, with the rest obtained from reference TRBV7-9 and TRBJ2-1, is as follows: DTGVSQNPRHKITKRGQNVTFRCDPISEHNRLYWYRQTLGQGPEFLTYFQNEAQLEKSRLLSDRFSAERPKGSFSTLEIQRTEQGDSAMYLCASSPLVFDHNGQFFGPGTRLTVL.

The J gene is TRBJ2-1, the V gene TRBV4-3; 12 bases agree with TRBD1. The germline V gene has CDR1 LGHNA and CDR2 YSLEER. The trim removed 4 bases at V and 9 bases at J, leaving 10 bases unmatched. CDR3 length: 16 amino acids. In nucleotides, the CDR3 is TGCGCCAGCAGCCTTAGTACGGGACAGGGGGCAGGTGAGCAGTTCTTC. Translating gives CASSLSTGQGAGEQFF.

The chain joins TRBV11-1 to TRBJ2-1; 9 bases agree with TRBD2. Trimming cost V 4 bases and J 10 bases; bases outside gene matches: 11. The CDR3 has 15 amino acids. Per the germline V gene, CDR1 is SGHAT and CDR2 is FQDESV (reference sequence). This CDR3 reads CASSSIRVAGVEQFF. CDR3 DNA: TGTGCCAGCAGCTCTATCAGAGTAGCGGGAGTCGAGCAGTTCTTC.

This clonotype was observed a handful of times. The CDR3 region is CASSSRGQGAAEAFF. In nucleotides, the CDR3 is TGTGCCAGCAGCTCCCGGGGCCAGGGAGCGGCTGAAGCTTTCTTT. The J gene is TRBJ1-1, the V gene TRBV28; TRBD1 is a possible D gene (5 bases). The CDR3 runs to 15 residues. Trimming removed 6 bases at V and 6 bases at J, with 20 bases between. Germline assignment: CDR1 MDHEN and CDR2 SYDVKM.

Points on this clonotype: One end of the junction varies from germline; a read error may be responsible. The rearrangement uses TRBV5-1 and TRBJ2-3; TRBD2 might be the D (6 bases). Germline CDR1 is SGHRS and CDR2 is YFSETQ. This CDR3 is 14 amino acids long. Written as DNA, the CDR3 is TGCGCCAGCGGTTTCACTAGCAGCACAAATACGCAGTATTTT. This encodes CASGFTSSTNTQYF.

As for this clonotype: Possible read error: a much larger clone is one base away. V usage is TRBV12-3 or TRBV12-4 and J usage is TRBJ1-3; tentative D call: TRBD1 (6 bases). The CDR3 contains 17 residues. V lost 6 bases to trimming and J lost 4 bases, with 22 bases between them. CDR3 residues: CASRKKGGDRTGNTIYF. DNA of the CDR3: TGTGCCAGCAGAAAAAAAGGGGGGGACCGAACCGGAAACACCATATATTTT.

This clonotype was detected a few times. The chain combines TRBV2 with TRBJ2-1; 8 positions agree with TRBD2. The CDR3 is 14 residues long. The ends lost 7 bases at V and 3 bases at J; junction bases unmatched: 5. Per the germline V gene, CDR1 is SNHLY and CDR2 is FYNNEI. This CDR3 reads CASKDTSGYNEQFF. The CDR3 DNA follows: TGTGCCAGCAAGGATACTAGCGGCTACAATGAGCAGTTCTTC.